These 29 T cell receptor beta chains originate from one sample sequenced in a study of response to subunit inactivated influenza vaccine (dated by TCRdb to 2016 to 2018). Library construction relied on RT-PCR. Data came from an Illumina HiSeq 2500. TCRdb trimmed public reads at Q25 via fastp, called clones via MiXCR and kept in-frame beta chains. Rows with a matching CDR3 protein are joined into one entry that keeps the most common DNA and genes. This sample comprises some 570,000 distinct CDR3 sequences, around 11% of them detected only once. 11% of the sample goes to the ten largest clones. The same sample was also studied in work on T cells expressing NK-cell markers. The second investigation adds: 5'RACE template switching, by which a universal primer site and unique molecular identifiers were added, was used to make TCR beta cDNA libraries.

The specimen comprised PBMCs from blood, sampled on the day of vaccination. The receptor set was obtained from a man between 50 and 59 years old who received an inactivated influenza vaccine. Donor details come from another sample of the same person, matched by shared clones.

This clonotype was counted ten times or more. This chain uses TRBV5-1 with TRBJ2-5; D is unclear. The germline V gene has CDR1 SGHRS and CDR2 YFSETQ. The CDR3 has 13 amino acids. V was cut by 0 bases and J by 3 bases, with 6 bases left in between. The CDR3, as DNA: TGCGCCAGCAGCTTGGTCCCGGAAGAGACCCAGTACTTC. It specifies CASSLVPEETQYF. Drawing the rest from reference TRBV5-1 and TRBJ2-5, the complete variable domain is KAGVTQTPRYLIKTRGQQVTLSCSPISGHRSVSWYQQTPGQGLQFLFEYFSETQRNKGNFPGRFSGRQFSNSRSEMNVSTLELGDSALYLCASSLVPEETQYFGPGTRLLVL.

The rearrangement uses TRBV5-1 and TRBJ2-5; 8 bases agree with TRBD1. J lost 2 bases, V lost 4 bases, and 10 bases had no gene match. The CDR3 spans 16 residues. The germline V gene encodes CDR1 SGHRS and CDR2 YFSETQ. In nucleotides, the CDR3 is TGCGCCAGCAGCATCGGGACAGGTGGGGTTCAAGAGACCCAGTACTTC. Amino acid sequence: CASSIGTGGVQETQYF.

This clonotype showed up just a few times. The V gene is TRBV7-9, the J gene TRBJ1-2; D call uncertain. The germline V gene encodes CDR1 SEHNR and CDR2 FQNEAQ (reference sequence). The CDR3 contains 13 residues. The V gene lost 1 base and the J gene lost 8 bases, with 11 bases spanning the gap. The CDR3 DNA reads TGTGCCAGCAGCTTAGACGTCAGTACGGGCTACACCTTC. Translating it yields CASSLDVSTGYTF. Based on the CDR3 plus reference TRBV7-9 and TRBJ1-2, the full variable domain is DTGVSQNPRHKITKRGQNVTFRCDPISEHNRLYWYRQTLGQGPEFLTYFQNEAQLEKSRLLSDRFSAERPKGSFSTLEIQRTEQGDSAMYLCASSLDVSTGYTFGSGTRLTVV.

This clonotype was found a few times. The chain combines TRBV6-5 with TRBJ2-1; TRBD2 might be the D (5 bases). V was clipped by 0 bases and J by 4 bases, with 13 bases between them. This CDR3 contains 16 residues. The germline V gene encodes CDR1 MNHEY and CDR2 SVGAGI. The CDR3 coding sequence is TGTGCCAGCAGTTACTCGACTCCACGGACTTACAATGAGCAGTTCTTC. Encoded protein: CASSYSTPRTYNEQFF.

V is TRBV6-1 and J is TRBJ2-5; 7 bases match TRBD2. Trimming took 9 bases from V and 2 from J; bases not matched to a gene: 15. Germline V gene sequence: CDR1 MNHNS, CDR2 SASEGT. There are 16 residues in the CDR3. The chain's CDR3 is CASKGGALARQETQYF. CDR3 nucleotides: TGTGCCAGTAAAGGAGGGGCACTAGCGAGACAAGAGACCCAGTACTTC.

The chain couples TRBV7-9 to TRBJ2-7, with TRBD2 as a possible D gene (6 bases). The CDR3 contains 13 residues. V was cut by 1 base and J by 12 bases, with 16 bases left in between. Germline V lookup: CDR1 SEHNR, CDR2 FQNEAQ (reference sequence). CDR3 region: CASSLEGTSSRYF. DNA for the CDR3: TGTGCCAGCAGCTTAGAGGGGACTTCCTCTCGGTACTTC.

The chain links TRBV7-9 to TRBJ2-7, with D perhaps matching TRBD1 (6 bases). The CDR3 covers 12 residues. Germline V gives CDR1 SEHNR, CDR2 FQNEAQ (reference sequence). The V end was cut by 5 bases, the J end by 6 bases, with 11 bases between. The CDR3 spells CASSPKGGEQYF. The CDR3 region has the DNA TGTGCCAGCAGCCCTAAAGGGGGCGAGCAGTACTTC.

This clonotype was counted only a few times. The chain couples TRBV11-2 to TRBJ2-6; D not certain. The V gene's germline CDR1 is SGHAT and CDR2 FQNNGV. V was clipped by 0 bases and J by 5 bases, with 11 bases between them. The CDR3 runs to 16 residues. The CDR3, as DNA: TGTGCCAGCAGCTTAGACAGCTTACTGAGGGCCAACGTCCTGACTTTC. As protein: CASSLDSLLRANVLTF. Supplemented by reference TRBV11-2 and TRBJ2-6, the full variable domain reads EAGVAQSPRYKIIEKRQSVAFWCNPISGHATLYWYQQILGQGPKLLIQFQNNGVVDDSQLPKDRFSAERLKGVDSTLKIQPAKLEDSAVYLCASSLDSLLRANVLTFGAGSRLTVL.

Ten or more counts support this clonotype. The J gene is TRBJ1-5, the V gene TRBV5-1; 7 positions agree with TRBD1. There are 15 residues in the CDR3. V shed 4 bases and J 7 bases; nucleotides not matched to a gene: 11. Germline CDR1 reads SGHRS; CDR2 reads YFSETQ. For the CDR3, the DNA is TGCGCCAGCAGCCTTACAGGGGCCCCGCAACAGCCCCAGCATTTT. Protein sequence: CASSLTGAPQQPQHF.

The chain carries TRBV15 and TRBJ2-5, with D hard to call. Between the trimmed V and J ends, which lost 5 bases and 1 base, there was a span of 8 bases. Germline loops: CDR1 LNHNV, CDR2 YYDKDF (reference sequence). The CDR3 runs 13 residues. The CDR3: CATSPIIQETQYF. CDR3 sequence (DNA): TGTGCCACCAGCCCGATCATCCAAGAGACCCAGTACTTC.

V and J are TRBV7-8 and TRBJ2-2, with 11 positions matching TRBD2. This CDR3 contains 15 residues. After removal of 6 bases from V and 4 bases from J, the junction contained 4 bases not matched to a gene. Germline V CDR1 and CDR2: SGHVS, FQNEAQ. CDR3 loop: CASRRLAGFTGELFF. The CDR3, as DNA: TGTGCCAGCAGACGACTAGCGGGGTTCACCGGGGAGCTGTTTTTT.

In this sample, this clonotype turned up a few times. V usage is TRBV5-5 and J usage is TRBJ2-7; either TRBD1 or TRBD2 may supply D (6 bases each). This CDR3 is 15 amino acids long. Trimming stripped 2 bases from V and 4 bases from J, with 16 bases between. CDR1 is SGHKS and CDR2 is YYEKEE in the germline V gene (reference sequence). The CDR3 is CASSFSGGGVYEQYF. CDR3 DNA sequence: TGTGCCAGCAGCTTTAGCGGAGGGGGAGTGTACGAGCAGTACTTC.

This clonotype was detected a few times. The chain carries TRBV6-1 and TRBJ1-6; D gene ambiguous. Between the trimmed V and J ends, which lost 7 bases and 10 bases, there was a span of 17 bases. This CDR3 comprises 14 residues. CDR1 MNHNS and CDR2 SASEGT come from the germline V gene. This CDR3 is CASILDRSGSPLHF. DNA for the CDR3: TGTGCCAGCATCCTGGACCGGTCTGGATCACCCCTCCACTTT.

This chain links TRBV28 with TRBJ1-4; D uncertain. V was clipped by 8 bases and J by 5 bases, with 6 bases between them. The CDR3 is 11 residues long. The germline V gene encodes CDR1 MDHEN and CDR2 SYDVKM. The CDR3 here is CASGPNEKLFF. CDR3 in DNA: TGTGCCAGCGGGCCAAATGAAAAACTGTTTTTT.

This chain joins TRBV25-1 and TRBJ2-1, with TRBD2 matching 9 bases. V shed 8 bases, J shed 7 bases, and the junction held 6 bases outside the gene matches. The CDR3 contains 13 residues. Germline CDR1 and CDR2: MGHDK and SYGVNS. CDR3 loop: CASWRGGSNEQFF. The CDR3 DNA is TGTGCCAGCTGGCGGGGGGGCAGTAATGAGCAGTTCTTC.

This chain connects TRBV12-3 or TRBV12-4 to TRBJ2-7; D is unresolved. Trimming pared 3 bases from V and 2 bases from J, leaving 11 bases between. CDR3 length: 14 amino acids. The CDR3 bases are TGTGCCAGCAGTTTTCTTTTTAGAGCCTACGAGCAGTACTTC. It is translated as CASSFLFRAYEQYF.

The J gene is TRBJ2-7, the V gene TRBV30, with D unresolved. This CDR3 region has 14 residues. V lost 0 bases, J lost 6 bases, and 15 bases lay in between. Germline CDR1 is GTSNPN and CDR2 is SVGIG (reference sequence). CDR3 residues: CAWSVLGPPSEQYF. DNA for the CDR3: TGTGCCTGGAGTGTACTGGGCCCCCCCTCCGAGCAGTACTTC.

The J gene is TRBJ2-3, the V gene TRBV10-3; 9 bases map to TRBD2. Germline-derived CDR1 and CDR2 are ENHRY and SYGVKD. The CDR3 has 15 residues. The trim removed 8 bases at V and 4 bases at J, leaving 10 bases unmatched. CDR3 sequence: CAIAGLAGGADTQYF. The CDR3, as DNA: TGTGCCATCGCCGGCCTCGCGGGGGGGGCAGATACGCAGTATTTT.

This clonotype was seen at least ten times. This sequence joins TRBV20-1 and TRBJ1-1; tentatively, D is TRBD1 (5 bases). The V and J ends lost 5 bases and 5 bases respectively, with 18 bases between them. The length of the CDR3 is 14 residues. CDR1 DFQATT and CDR2 SNEGSKA come from the germline V gene (reference sequence). CDR3 amino acids: CSAQPGGGGTEAFF. In DNA, the CDR3 is TGCAGTGCTCAGCCCGGGGGGGGAGGGACTGAAGCTTTCTTT.

The table lists this clonotype with many counts. The chain carries TRBV20-1 and TRBJ1-2, with 7 bases that match TRBD1. Per the germline V gene, CDR1 is DFQATT and CDR2 is SNEGSKA (reference sequence). The length of the CDR3 is 14 residues. J gave up 7 bases and V 5 bases, and 13 bases lay outside the gene matches. CDR3 sequence reads: CSARKAGGSFGYTF. CDR3 nucleotide sequence: TGCAGTGCTCGTAAAGCAGGGGGATCTTTTGGCTACACCTTC.

This clonotype was recorded a few times. This chain joins TRBV25-1 and TRBJ1-3, with TRBD1 matching 9 bases. The V segment lost 1 base and the J segment 8 bases; nucleotides outside the gene matches: 12. The germline V gene encodes CDR1 MGHDK and CDR2 SYGVNS. There are 17 residues in the CDR3. Here the CDR3 DNA reads TGTGCCAGCAGTGAATTAGAAGGACAGGGGCGCCAGTACACCATATATTTT. This encodes CASSELEGQGRQYTIYF.

The chain employs TRBV19 and TRBJ2-2, with 9 nucleotides matching TRBD2. This CDR3 contains 17 residues. V shed 1 base, J shed 2 bases, and the junction held 5 bases outside the gene matches. CDR1 is LNHDA, CDR2 SQIVND, per germline (reference sequence). CDR3 sequence reads: CASSIVGGGANTGELFF. As DNA, the CDR3 is TGTGCCAGTAGTATAGTTGGCGGGGGGGCCAACACCGGGGAGCTGTTTTTT.

This clonotype came up a few times. The chain couples TRBV10-3 to TRBJ1-1; D is unclear. The V end was cut by 6 bases, the J end by 0 bases, with 11 bases between. From germline, CDR1 is ENHRY and CDR2 SYGVKD. This CDR3 is built from 14 residues. This CDR3 is CAIRPVSMNTEAFF. The CDR3 nucleotides read TGTGCCATCAGACCCGTCTCAATGAACACTGAAGCTTTCTTT.

The table lists this clonotype with a few counts. The chain employs TRBV5-1 and TRBJ2-1; TRBD2 agrees at 9 bases. Germline V gene lookup returns CDR1 SGHRS and CDR2 YFSETQ. The CDR3 has 16 amino acids. J gave up 2 bases and V 0 bases, and 3 bases lay outside the gene matches. Written as DNA, the CDR3 is TGCGCCAGCAGCTTGGTAGCTAGCGGGACCTACAATGAGCAGTTCTTC. This sequence encodes CASSLVASGTYNEQFF.

The V gene is TRBV5-1, the J gene TRBJ1-1; D not certain. Germline V gene data show CDR1 as SGHRS and CDR2 as YFSETQ. This CDR3 has 15 amino acids. Trimming took 4 bases from V and 1 from J, leaving 14 bases between them. CDR3: CASSDDTTWNTEAFF. CDR3 nucleotides: TGCGCCAGCAGCGACGACACGACCTGGAACACTGAAGCTTTCTTT.

A few counts support this clonotype. The V call is TRBV3-1, the J call TRBJ2-7; 8 nucleotides agree with TRBD1. The CDR3 contains 17 residues. Unmatched junction bases numbered 16, after V lost 5 bases and J lost 4 bases. CDR1 is LGHDT and CDR2 is YNNKEL in the germline V gene (reference sequence). Here the CDR3 reads CASSGDYPLDRAYEQYF. CDR3 DNA: TGTGCCAGCAGCGGAGACTACCCACTGGACAGGGCATACGAGCAGTACTTC.

This chain uses TRBV24-1 with TRBJ2-2; TRBD1 might be the D (5 bases). V was clipped by 7 bases and J by 3 bases, with 14 bases between them. The CDR3 has 15 residues. Germline-derived CDR1 and CDR2 are KGHDR and SFDVKD. CDR3 bases: TGTGCCACCAGCCCTAGGGGTTTGCACACCGGGGAGCTGTTTTTT. This gives the protein CATSPRGLHTGELFF.

V is TRBV7-9 and J is TRBJ2-1; no firm D call. The germline V gene has CDR1 SEHNR and CDR2 FQNEAQ (reference sequence). V lost 1 base, J lost 8 bases, and 9 bases lay in between. The length of the CDR3 is 13 residues. The CDR3 coding sequence is TGTGCCAGCAGCTTAGGGGCTGGCGATGAGCAGTTCTTC. As protein: CASSLGAGDEQFF.

This clonotype came up a few times. At one of its ends the junction is not consistent with the germline gene, which may arise from a read error. The rearrangement links TRBV7-7 to TRBJ2-5; no definite D call. This CDR3 has 14 amino acids. Germline V CDR1 and CDR2: SSHAT, FNYEAQ (reference sequence). The CDR3 region has the DNA TGTGCTAGCAGCTCAGGATATGTGGACGAGACCCAGTACTTC. Its protein is CASSSGYVDETQYF.